This TCR beta chain came from a study of blood T cell repertoires in COVID-19. Study overall: Italy, Spain and the United States were the sources of the convalescent and acute COVID-19 samples. The cDNA or gDNA used as material had been derived from T cells, B-cell-depleted T cells, or PBMCs.

The data were produced by immunoSEQ multiplex PCR, yet TCRdb's version contains in-frame clones alone and is incomplete. The sample yields almost 400,000 clones, approximately 89% seen once. CDR3 length: 15 residues. Germline CDR1 is SNHLY and CDR2 is FYNNEI. The V and J ends lost 0 bases and 4 bases respectively, with 13 bases between them. This clone was counted once. Two negative PCRs, clearance, or symptom resolution characterized the recovered Cohort 3 donors. Sequencing input: PBMCs or T cells enriched from blood (not recorded which). The gene calls are TRBV2 and TRBJ2-7, with D perhaps matching TRBD1 (5 bases). This TCR derives from a woman in her thirties who had recovered from COVID-19. The CDR3 reads CASSEASREGYEQYF. The CDR3 bases are TGTGCCAGCAGTGAAGCCTCCAGGGAAGGATACGAGCAGTACTTC.